This entry describes one T cell receptor beta chain. Its antigen has not been determined. It has no much larger one-base neighbor in the sample; base qualities were not kept. The data were obtained in a study of T-cell reconstitution after alpha-beta-depleted transplantation in children (dated by TCRdb to the mid-2010s). With regard to the full study: Using TCR repertoire profiling, the study followed T-cell immune reconstitution in a quantitative way in children after TCRalphabeta/CD19-depleted allogeneic hematopoietic cell transplantation.

Library prep was done by PCR. TCRdb shows the sequencer as Illumina HiSeq 2500. To normalize quantification of the TCRbeta repertoire, the TCR libraries were built with molecular barcoding that relied on unique molecular identifiers. TCRdb handled the public reads itself, with Q25 trimming in fastp and clone calling in MiXCR, and kept productive beta chains. CDR3 protein sequences are deduplicated, and each keeps its most common genes and DNA. The sample table holds 170,000 or so distinct CDR3 sequences, of which about 6.3% were seen once. The ten most abundant clones make up more than 2.5% of the sample. Specimen: PBMCs from the stem cell graft donor, collected from the stem cell graft. This clonotype was obtained from a human donor who donated a stem cell graft to a child with Wiskott-Aldrich syndrome.

The CDR3 reads CASSLGPGSKNIQYF. Here is the DNA: TGTGCCAGCAGCTTAGGACCAGGGTCCAAAAACATTCAGTACTTC. The sequence joins TRBV11-2 to TRBJ2-4, with TRBD1 tentatively as D gene (5 bases match). For CDR1 and CDR2, the germline V gene lists SGHAT and FQNNGV. V was cut back by 1 base and J by 2 bases, leaving a gap of 9 bases between them. Including cysteine and phenylalanine, the CDR3 has 15 amino acids. Kept here is only the CDR3 DNA, which spans 45 bases and is read in frame from base 1.